Each of the 7 T cell receptor beta chains below was sequenced from the same sample in a study of T cell repertoires in cytomegalovirus infection. Which antigens these TCRs recognize remains unknown. TCRdb independently ran MiXCR on the reads; one entry per CDR3 protein. This table holds more than 40,000 distinct CDR3 sequences, 20% to 25% found once. Source: CD8+ T cells from cultured PBMCs, taken from culture after CMV antigen stimulation. The receptors shown here come from a human donor in good health (CMV status not recorded). Some clones in this sample may be carry-over from other donors' samples.

The sample holds a few counts of this clonotype. The chain's CDR3 is CASIRTSGDSTDTQYF. CDR3 coding DNA: TGTGCCAGCATCCGGACTAGCGGGGATAGCACAGATACGCAGTATTTT. The chain is built from TRBV11-2 and TRBJ2-3; 12 bases are shared with TRBD2. V was pared by 7 bases and J by 0 bases, with 5 bases of the junction left unmatched. CDR1 and CDR2 (germline): SGHAT, FQNNGV. The CDR3 has 16 amino acids.

This clonotype occurred many times. This chain joins TRBV18 and TRBJ2-1; D perhaps matches TRBD2 (6 bases). The CDR3 is made up of 17 amino acids. The V end was cut by 3 bases, the J end by 0 bases, with 15 bases between. In germline, CDR1 is KGHSH, CDR2 LQKENI. The CDR3 nucleotides are TGTGCCAGCTCACCCGGGACTTCCTTTAGCTCCTACAATGAGCAGTTCTTC. This translates into CASSPGTSFSSYNEQFF.

This CDR3 is CASTAGGVYEQYF. CDR3 in DNA: TGTGCCAGTACAGCGGGAGGGGTTTACGAGCAGTACTTC. The chain uses TRBV28 and TRBJ2-7; 10 bases fit TRBD2. The trim removed 9 bases at V and 4 bases at J, leaving 6 bases unmatched. This CDR3 comprises 13 residues. CDR1 and CDR2 (germline): MDHEN, SYDVKM.

This rearrangement joins TRBV7-9 to TRBJ2-7; 7 bases fit TRBD1. CDR1 and CDR2 from the germline V gene are SEHNR and FQNEAQ (reference sequence). The CDR3 covers 13 residues. V gave up 1 base and J gave up 5 bases; unmatched junction bases: 2. Here the CDR3 DNA reads TGTGCCAGCAGCTTAGGACAGGGAAACGAGCAGTACTTC. Translated, it gives CASSLGQGNEQYF.

This clonotype was seen a handful of times. J is TRBJ2-2 and V is TRBV7-2, with D possibly matching TRBD1 (6 bases). V lost 5 bases and J lost 6, with 16 bases in between. Germline V gene sequence: CDR1 SGHTA, CDR2 FQGNSA. The CDR3 is made up of 15 amino acids. The CDR3 sequence is CASSIPQGIPGELFF. CDR3 coding DNA: TGTGCCAGCAGCATCCCCCAGGGGATCCCCGGGGAGCTGTTTTTT.

The V and J genes are TRBV5-4 and TRBJ2-6; D is unclear. Germline V gives CDR1 SGHNT, CDR2 YYREEE (reference sequence). The CDR3 covers 17 residues. The ends were cut back, 1 base at V and 0 bases at J, with 11 bases in the middle. The CDR3 reads CASSLSGPNSGANVLTF. CDR3 nucleotides: TGTGCCAGCAGCTTGTCCGGACCGAACTCTGGGGCCAACGTCCTGACTTTC.

This clonotype was recorded a few times. This chain joins TRBV6-8 and TRBJ2-5; 7 nucleotides align to TRBD2. The V gene's germline CDR1 is MNHGY and CDR2 SAAAGT. The CDR3 extends over 16 amino acids. V gave up 2 bases and J gave up 0 bases; unmatched junction bases: 6. This CDR3 is CASSYPSREYQETQYF. For the CDR3, the DNA is TGTGCCAGCAGTTACCCCTCGCGGGAGTACCAAGAGACCCAGTACTTC.